The clone carrying this T cell receptor (beta chain) was detected once. In the authors' methods: Using reference gene primer amplification, nucleated cell counts were estimated. Measured with immunoSEQ multiplex PCR; TCRdb has only the in-frame clones, and not every one. That table gives V, J and clone size, and the DNA gave D and trimming. Among 250,000 or so clones listed, about 88% were seen once. CDR3 size: 12 residues. V trimming: 5 bases; J trimming: 4 bases; junction bases outside the gene matches: 0. CDR1 is SGHAT and CDR2 is FQDESV in the germline V gene (reference sequence). The data originate from a study of blood T cell repertoires in COVID-19. Background on the study: Samples came from the United States, Italy and Spain, spanning acute and convalescent COVID-19. PBMCs, B-cell-depleted T cells, or T cells provided the cDNA or gDNA that made up the material.

The sample was peripheral blood. The genes are TRBV11-1 and TRBJ1-1; 8 nucleotides agree with TRBD1. This clonotype was obtained from a woman between 40 and 55 years old who had recovered from COVID-19. The CDR3 bases are TGTGCCAGCAGCCAGGGGGCCACTGAAGCTTTCTTT. This gives the protein CASSQGATEAFF.